This is a list of T cell receptor beta chains from one sample in a study of molecular identifiers for immune sequencing clone quantification. One entry per CDR3 protein results from TCRdb running MiXCR on the PCR reads. The sample lists about 320,000 distinct CDR3 sequences, roughly a quarter seen once, with around 0.76% in the top ten. Sequencing was carried out using naive CD8+ T cells from blood, with Jurkat cell RNA spiked in. These receptors originate from a human donor in good health. Some libraries in this study had Jurkat cell RNA spiked in. Both conserved end residues are part of each CDR3. A D gene is named only where the DNA matches it firmly. Not every row has a clone size; where given, it reads once, few, many or a size class.

d_call clone_size j_call v_call cdr3_nt cdr3_aa
TRBD2 - TRBJ2-3 TRBV30 TGTGCCTGGAGGATCGCGGGGGGTCATCTCTTCACAGATACGCAGTATTTT CAWRIAGGHLFTDTQYF
TRBD1 - TRBJ2-4 TRBV15 TGTGCCACCAGCAGAGAAGCCGGGACAGGAAAAAACATTCAGTACTTC CATSREAGTGKNIQYF
- few TRBJ2-7 TRBV5-4 TGTGCCAGCAGCTTTAATCCGGATTCCTACGAGCAGTACTTC CASSFNPDSYEQYF
- - TRBJ1-5 TRBV19 TGTGCCAGTAGTATAGGGGGGGTTCCTCAGCCCCAGCATTTT CASSIGGVPQPQHF
- many TRBJ1-3 TRBV29-1 TGCAGCGTTGTCCCGCTCAGCTCTGGAAACACCATATATTTT CSVVPLSSGNTIYF
- many TRBJ1-1 TRBV20-1 TGCAGTGCAAACCTGGCAGGGTTTCCTGAAGCTTTCTTT CSANLAGFPEAFF
- - TRBJ2-1 TRBV6-2/TRBV6-3 TGTGCCAGCAGTTACCAGGGTTTCTACAATGAGCAGTTCTTC CASSYQGFYNEQFF
- - TRBJ2-3 TRBV7-2 TGTGCCAGCAGCCCGCTCCTGGACTCTCTCCGAGGAGATACGCAGTATTTT CASSPLLDSLRGDTQYF
TRBD2 - TRBJ2-3 TRBV4-1 TGCGCCAGCAGCCAGGCCGGGACTAACGGGATTCGGGCGGATACGCAGTATTTT CASSQAGTNGIRADTQYF
TRBD2 - TRBJ2-5 TRBV19 TGTGCCAGCGAGACTAGCGACCAAGAGACCCAGCACTTC CASETSDQETQHF
- - TRBJ2-2 TRBV28 TGTGCCAACTCAGAGGGCACCGGGGAGCTGTTTTTT CANSEGTGELFF
TRBD1 - TRBJ1-1 TRBV4-1 TGCGCCAGCAGCCAAGGGGACAGGGGTGGGACTGAAGCTTTCTTT CASSQGDRGGTEAFF
- - TRBJ2-7 TRBV25-1 TGTGCCAGCAGTGAGATCCTCGAGCAGTACTTC CASSEILEQYF
- - TRBJ2-7 TRBV4-3 TGCGCCAGCAGCCAAGACGGGGGCCGGGGTTACGAGCAGTACTTC CASSQDGGRGYEQYF
- - TRBJ2-5 TRBV4-2 TGTGCCAGCAGCCAAGAAGAGCGCCCAGGGGGGGAGACCCAGTACTTC CASSQEERPGGETQYF
TRBD1 many TRBJ2-1 TRBV5-8 TGTGCCAGCGTAGAGACAGGGGGCCGGTTTTTGTGGCAGTTCTTC CASVETGGRFLWQFF
- few TRBJ2-7 TRBV4-3 TGCGCCAGCAGCCCGGCCACAGGGTTCTACGAGCAGTACTTC CASSPATGFYEQYF
- many TRBJ1-4 TRBV7-8 TGTGCCAGCTACGATGGCATCTCTAATGAAAAACTGTTTTTT CASYDGISNEKLFF
- few TRBJ1-5 TRBV6-2/TRBV6-3 TGTGCCAGCAGTTACGGGCAGCCGGGGCGCAATCAGCCCCAGCATTTT CASSYGQPGRNQPQHF
- many TRBJ2-5 TRBV7-9 TGTGCCAGCAGTTCAGGCCCTCGGGCCGCGGCTGAGACCCAGTACTTC CASSSGPRAAAETQYF
- once TRBJ1-1 TRBV5-5 TGTGCCAGCAGCTCCGGGGCACATACTGAAGCTTTCTTT CASSSGAHTEAFF
TRBD2 many TRBJ2-1 TRBV7-9 TGTGCCAGCAGCCCCCGCCTAGGACTAGCGGCCCATTCCTACAATGAGCAGTTCTTC CASSPRLGLAAHSYNEQFF
- few TRBJ2-5 TRBV9 TGTGCCAGCAGCGTAGCAGGGCTCCAAGAGACCCAGTACTTC CASSVAGLQETQYF
- many TRBJ2-7 TRBV7-9 TGTGCCAGCAGCTTAGGACTGGAATACGAGCAGTACTTC CASSLGLEYEQYF